This T cell receptor beta chain originates from a study of T cell repertoires in cytomegalovirus infection. Study context: Matching HLA type, along with CMV infection, was indicated by public TCR beta signatures.

Germline V gene data show CDR1 as MNHNY and CDR2 as SVGAGI (reference sequence). The ends were cut back, 2 bases at V and 0 bases at J, with 8 bases in the middle. The CDR3 is made up of 14 amino acids. Study-wide findings and caveats: HLA-C-restricted CMV-specific TCR beta clonotypes were dominant in the ex vivo response.

In this sample, this clonotype turned up a few times. What it recognizes is unknown. TCRdb reprocessed the reads via MiXCR and lists one record per CDR3 protein. The profile covers around 740,000 distinct CDR3 sequences, with 35% to 45% appearing a single time and about 2.8% taken by the ten largest. The sequenced material came from PBMCs. The TCR sequence derives from a human donor in good health (CMV status not recorded). Some clones in this sample may be carry-over from other donors' samples. The rearrangement links TRBV6-6 to TRBJ2-7, with D maybe TRBD1 (6 bases). The CDR3 DNA follows: TGTGCCAGCAGTTACATGGACAGCTCCTACGAGCAGTACTTC. Encoded protein: CASSYMDSSYEQYF.